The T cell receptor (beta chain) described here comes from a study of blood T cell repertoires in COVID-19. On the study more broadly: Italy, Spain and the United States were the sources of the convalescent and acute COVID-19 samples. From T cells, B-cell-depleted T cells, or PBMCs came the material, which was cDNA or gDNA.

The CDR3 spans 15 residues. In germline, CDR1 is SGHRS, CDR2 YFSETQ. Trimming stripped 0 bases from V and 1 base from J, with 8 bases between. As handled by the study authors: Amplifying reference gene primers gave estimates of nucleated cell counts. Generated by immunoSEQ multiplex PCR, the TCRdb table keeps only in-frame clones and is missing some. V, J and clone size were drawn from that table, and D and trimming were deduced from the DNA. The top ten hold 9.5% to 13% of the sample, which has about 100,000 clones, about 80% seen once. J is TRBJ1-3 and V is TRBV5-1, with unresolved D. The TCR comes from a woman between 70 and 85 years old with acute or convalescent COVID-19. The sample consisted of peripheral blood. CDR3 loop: CASSLAGVSGNTIYF. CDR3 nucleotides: TGCGCCAGCAGCTTGGCCGGGGTTTCTGGAAACACCATATATTTT.